These T cell receptor beta chains were read from a single sample in a study of memory CD4+ T cells and cytomegalovirus serostatus. Some clones are missing from TCRdb's copy, which holds only in-frame ones; the method was immunoSEQ multiplex PCR. The data show some 65,000 clones, around 82% seen once. The specimen was memory CD4+ T cells from blood. The source of these receptors is an adult in good health and CMV-seronegative. Some clones in this sample may be carry-over from other donors' samples. Each CDR3 is given with its conserved first and last residue. A D gene is named only where the DNA matches it firmly. Only part of the rows carry a size: once, few, many, or a class if the clone is expanded.

CDR3 DNA | CDR3 protein | clone size | D gene | J gene | V gene
TGTGCCAGCAGTGAAGGCGGGGGTTCCCGAAATCAGCCCCAGCATTTT | CASSEGGGSRNQPQHF | . | . | TRBJ1-5 | TRBV6-1
TGCGCCAGCAGCCAAGATCTACGACAGGCCACCTATGGCTACACCTTC | CASSQDLRQATYGYTF | few | . | TRBJ1-2 | TRBV4-3
TGTGCCTACTTACCGGGACTAGCGGGACGCGGATTTTCGAACACCGGGGAGCTGTTTTTT | CAYLPGLAGRGFSNTGELFF | . | TRBD2 | TRBJ2-2 | TRBV30
TGCGCCAGCAGCCTGGGGGACGGGGTTAAGGGCTACACCTTC | CASSLGDGVKGYTF | . | . | TRBJ1-2 | TRBV5-1
TGCGCCAGCAGCCCGGGTTCGGACAGGGGAATCTTCTTC | CASSPGSDRGIFF | . | TRBD1 | TRBJ2-1 | TRBV5-1
TGCGCCAGCAGCCAAGATATTCGGACTGAAGCTTTCTTT | CASSQDIRTEAFF | . | . | TRBJ1-1 | TRBV4-3
TGCGCCAGCAGCCCGACAGGGGACTATGGCTACACCTTC | CASSPTGDYGYTF | . | TRBD1 | TRBJ1-2 | TRBV4-1
TGCAGCGTTGTACGGGGGCGAGGGAACATTCAGTACTTC | CSVVRGRGNIQYF | . | . | TRBJ2-4 | TRBV29-1
TGTGCCAGCAGTGAAGCGCTAGGGTATAGCCAGCGGGAGAAGGAGACCCAGTACTTC | CASSEALGYSQREKETQYF | few | TRBD2 | TRBJ2-5 | TRBV2
TGTGCTAGCAGCCTAGACGTAAATCAGCCCCAGCATTTT | CASSLDVNQPQHF | medium-sized | . | TRBJ1-5 | TRBV7-7
TGTGCCACCATGCGGACAGGGAGCTCCTACGAGCAGTACTTC | CATMRTGSSYEQYF | . | TRBD1 | TRBJ2-7 | TRBV2
TGTGCCAGCAGTGTTAACACCGGGACATCTAGCACAGATACGCAGTATTTT | CASSVNTGTSSTDTQYF | . | . | TRBJ2-3 | TRBV7-9
TGTGCCAGCAGTTACTCGACAGGGGGGATTGAAGCTTTCTTT | CASSYSTGGIEAFF | . | TRBD1 | TRBJ1-1 | TRBV6-6
TGTGCCAGCAGTTGGGACAGGGGGACTGAAGCTTTCTTT | CASSWDRGTEAFF | . | TRBD1 | TRBJ1-1 | TRBV6-5
TGTGCCAGCACCTCACTTATGGAGGGGGGGCGTGAAAAACTGTTTTTT | CASTSLMEGGREKLFF | . | . | TRBJ1-4 | TRBV27
TGTGCCAGCAGTTACAGAGGACGGCAAGAGACCCAGTACTTC | CASSYRGRQETQYF | . | . | TRBJ2-5 | TRBV6-5
TGCGCCAGCAGCCGCGTGACAGGGGGAACTGAAGCTTTCTTT | CASSRVTGGTEAFF | . | TRBD1 | TRBJ1-1 | TRBV4-1
TGTGCCAGCAGACCTTCGGGACTAGTTTTATTTACTGGGCAGTTCTTC | CASRPSGLVLFTGQFF | . | TRBD2 | TRBJ2-1 | TRBV28
TGCGCCAGCAGCCAGGGAGGACTAGCGGGGTTTGAGCAGTTCTTC | CASSQGGLAGFEQFF | . | TRBD2 | TRBJ2-1 | TRBV4-3
TGTGCCATCAGTGAGTACGACTCTTACGGGCAGTACTTC | CAISEYDSYGQYF | . | . | TRBJ2-7 | TRBV10-3
TGTGCCAGCAGCTTAGTCCGGGAACGAGGCTACACCTTC | CASSLVRERGYTF | . | . | TRBJ1-2 | TRBV7-2
TGCAGCGGGACAGGGGGCCTTGCCAAAAACATTCAGTACTTC | CSGTGGLAKNIQYF | few | TRBD1 | TRBJ2-4 | TRBV29-1
TGTGCCAGCAGCGGTGAAGGACGAACCGGGGAGCTGTTTTTT | CASSGEGRTGELFF | . | . | TRBJ2-2 | TRBV13
TGCGCCAGCAGCCAGGGGGCTCTGTCCTACAATGAGCAGTTCTTC | CASSQGALSYNEQFF | few | TRBD1 | TRBJ2-1 | TRBV5-1
TGCGCCAGCAGCCATACTAGCGGGGGCTTTTTCGATGAGCAGTTCTTC | CASSHTSGGFFDEQFF | . | TRBD2 | TRBJ2-1 | TRBV5-1
TGTGCCAGCAGCCAGATGACAGGGGCGCTATTCTATGGCTACACCTTC | CASSQMTGALFYGYTF | . | TRBD1 | TRBJ1-2 | TRBV14
TGCGCCAGCAGCTTTTCTTCGGGTGGAACCTATGGCTACACCTTC | CASSFSSGGTYGYTF | once | . | TRBJ1-2 | TRBV5-1
TGTGCCAGCTCACCCACATCGGACAGGGCCTACGAGCAGTACTTC | CASSPTSDRAYEQYF | . | TRBD1 | TRBJ2-7 | TRBV18
TGTGCCAGCTCTTTTGGGTGGGGGCCGAATGAAAAACTGTTTTTT | CASSFGWGPNEKLFF | . | . | TRBJ1-4 | TRBV6-6
TGTGCCAGCAGGGTCCAGGGCGCCGGCCCCCAGCATTTT | CASRVQGAGPQHF | . | . | TRBJ1-5 | TRBV28
TGCGCCAGCAGCCAAGGGAGTGGGACAACAAACACTGAAGCTTTCTTT | CASSQGSGTTNTEAFF | . | . | TRBJ1-1 | TRBV4-1